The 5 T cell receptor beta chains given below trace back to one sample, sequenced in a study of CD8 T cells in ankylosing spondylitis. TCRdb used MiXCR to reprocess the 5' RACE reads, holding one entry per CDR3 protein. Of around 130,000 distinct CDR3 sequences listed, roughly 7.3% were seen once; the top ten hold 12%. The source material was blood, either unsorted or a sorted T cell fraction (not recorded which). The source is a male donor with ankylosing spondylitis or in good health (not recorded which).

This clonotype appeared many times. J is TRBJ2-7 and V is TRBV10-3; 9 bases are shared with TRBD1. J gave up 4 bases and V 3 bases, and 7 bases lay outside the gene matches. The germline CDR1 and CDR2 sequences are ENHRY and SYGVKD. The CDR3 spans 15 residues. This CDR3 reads CAISDWDRASYEQYF. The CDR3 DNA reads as TGTGCCATCAGTGACTGGGACAGGGCATCGTACGAGCAGTACTTC.

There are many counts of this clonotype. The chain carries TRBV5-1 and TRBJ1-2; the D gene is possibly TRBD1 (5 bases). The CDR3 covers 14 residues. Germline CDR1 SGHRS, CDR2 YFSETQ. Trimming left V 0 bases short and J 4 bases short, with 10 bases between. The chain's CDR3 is CASSLVRDSYGYTF. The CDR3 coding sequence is TGCGCCAGCAGCTTGGTCCGTGACAGCTATGGCTACACCTTC.

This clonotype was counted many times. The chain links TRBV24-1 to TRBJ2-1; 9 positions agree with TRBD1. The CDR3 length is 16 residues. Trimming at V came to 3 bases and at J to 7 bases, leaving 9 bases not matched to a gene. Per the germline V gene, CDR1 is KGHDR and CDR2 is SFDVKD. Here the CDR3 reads CATSDPGTGLRNEQFF. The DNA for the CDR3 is TGTGCCACCAGTGATCCCGGGACAGGGTTGCGGAATGAGCAGTTCTTC.

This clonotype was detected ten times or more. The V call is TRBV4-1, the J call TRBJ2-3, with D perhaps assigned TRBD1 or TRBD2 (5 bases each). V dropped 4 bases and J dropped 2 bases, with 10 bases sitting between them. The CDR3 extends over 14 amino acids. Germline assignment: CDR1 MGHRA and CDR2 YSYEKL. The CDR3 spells CASSPGTFTDTQYF. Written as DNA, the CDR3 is TGCGCCAGCAGCCCCGGGACCTTCACAGATACGCAGTATTTT.

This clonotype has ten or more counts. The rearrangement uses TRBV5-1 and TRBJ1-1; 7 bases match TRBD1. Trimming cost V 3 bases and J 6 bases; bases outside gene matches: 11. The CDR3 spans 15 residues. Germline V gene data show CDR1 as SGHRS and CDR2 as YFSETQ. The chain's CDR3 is CASSSGDREGAEAFF. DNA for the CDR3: TGCGCCAGCAGCTCTGGAGACAGGGAGGGAGCTGAAGCTTTCTTT.